The 29 T cell receptor beta chains in this list originate from one sample, sequenced in a study of cytomegalovirus exposure and HLA in healthy donors. The PCR was carried out with 60 Vbeta primers and 13 Jbeta primers. Data came from immunoSEQ multiplex PCR; TCRdb stores just in-frame clones and leaves some out. The table records 150,000 to 200,000 clones, over 60% of them present only once. Input material: PBMCs. All receptors derive from a female donor in good health and CMV-seronegative.

The chain couples TRBV10-3 to TRBJ2-2; TRBD1 matches at 8 bases. V gave up 5 bases and J gave up 4 bases; unmatched junction bases: 3. Germline loops: CDR1 ENHRY, CDR2 SYGVKD. The CDR3 spans 14 residues. The CDR3 sequence is CAISRDRSTGELFF. Here the CDR3 DNA reads TGTGCCATCAGTCGGGACAGGTCCACCGGGGAGCTGTTTTTT.

This sequence joins TRBV6-5 and TRBJ1-2, with 10 bases identical to TRBD1. The germline gives CDR1 MNHEY, CDR2 SVGAGI. With 0 bases clipped from V and 8 bases from J, the junction kept 6 bases outside the gene matches. The CDR3 spans 15 residues. In DNA form, the CDR3 reads TGTGCCAGCAGTTACTCAGCGACAGGGGGCGGAGGCTACACCTTC. Translation: CASSYSATGGGGYTF.

This clone showed up just once. This chain links TRBV4-1 with TRBJ1-5, with TRBD1 matching over 8 bases. The germline V gene encodes CDR1 MGHRA and CDR2 YSYEKL. Unmatched junction bases numbered 3, after V lost 3 bases and J lost 2 bases. The CDR3 consists of 15 residues. CDR3 loop: CASSHETGGNQPQHF. CDR3 bases: TGCGCCAGCAGCCATGAGACAGGGGGCAATCAGCCCCAGCATTTT.

The chain uses TRBV7-6 and TRBJ1-2; 9 positions agree with TRBD1. The V and J ends lost 1 base and 9 bases, in that order; junction bases with no gene match: 6. Germline assignment: CDR1 SGHVS and CDR2 FNYEAQ. There are 14 residues in the CDR3. CDR3 sequence: CASSLGGTGNRYTF. Written as DNA, the CDR3 is TGTGCCAGCAGCTTAGGAGGGACAGGGAATCGCTACACCTTC.

This chain connects TRBV5-6 to TRBJ2-3; 15 nucleotides align to TRBD2. Per germline, CDR1 SGHDT and CDR2 YYEEEE. The CDR3 length is 17 residues. V lost 4 bases to trimming and J lost 10 bases; unmatched junction nucleotides: 13. In nucleotides, the CDR3 is TGTGCCAGCAGCCCACCGGGACTAGCGGGGGGCGGGGGTTCGCAGTATTTT. Residues: CASSPPGLAGGGGSQYF.

The count of this clone is one. The chain is built from TRBV5-1 and TRBJ2-3; D perhaps matches TRBD2 (6 bases). Germline V gene lookup returns CDR1 SGHRS and CDR2 YFSETQ. Trimming stripped 7 bases from V and 6 bases from J, with 15 bases between. The CDR3 spans 13 residues. The CDR3 DNA reads as TGCGCCAGCGGCGTGCGGGGCGCCGATACGCAGTATTTT. This gives the protein CASGVRGADTQYF.

The V call is TRBV30, the J call TRBJ2-3; 9 bases line up with TRBD2. Germline V lookup: CDR1 GTSNPN, CDR2 SVGIG (reference sequence). The CDR3 is 14 residues long. With 7 bases clipped from V and 2 bases from J, the junction kept 7 bases outside the gene matches. For the CDR3, the DNA is TGTGCCTCCAAACTAGCGGGCATCACAGATACGCAGTATTTT. Translated: CASKLAGITDTQYF.

This clone was found a few times. This chain uses TRBV6-5 with TRBJ2-2; D gene unclear. Germline assignment: CDR1 MNHEY and CDR2 SVGAGI. The CDR3 totals 14 residues. The V end was cut by 7 bases, the J end by 1 base, with 10 bases between. The DNA of the CDR3 is TGTGCCAGCAAGTCTGAGCGGAACACCGGGGAGCTGTTTTTT. It encodes CASKSERNTGELFF.

This sequence joins TRBV5-1 and TRBJ1-5; D is unclear. The CDR3 runs to 15 residues. Per the germline V gene, CDR1 is SGHRS and CDR2 is YFSETQ. V lost 4 bases to trimming and J lost 7 bases, with 18 bases between them. The chain's CDR3 is CASSPTYSSGQPQHF. The CDR3 nucleotides read TGCGCCAGCAGCCCCACCTATTCGAGCGGGCAGCCCCAGCATTTT.

The gene calls are TRBV7-2 and TRBJ2-6, with D possibly matching TRBD1 (6 bases). Per germline, CDR1 SGHTA and CDR2 FQGNSA. Trimming took 2 bases from V and 4 from J, leaving 9 bases between them. This CDR3 spans 15 amino acids. CDR3 in amino acids: CASSLMGAGANVLTF. The CDR3 DNA reads as TGTGCCAGCAGCTTAATGGGGGCCGGGGCCAACGTCCTGACTTTC.

This chain uses TRBV2 with TRBJ2-3, with 8 positions matching TRBD2. Germline V gene data show CDR1 as SNHLY and CDR2 as FYNNEI. The CDR3 runs 12 residues. V was clipped by 7 bases and J by 7 bases; unmatched bases: 4. The CDR3: CASTVAGYTQYF. CDR3 nucleotides: TGTGCCAGCACAGTAGCGGGATATACGCAGTATTTT.

The chain carries TRBV5-1 and TRBJ2-1, with 11 nucleotides matching TRBD2. CDR3 length equals 17 residues. The J segment lost 0 bases and the V segment lost 4 bases, leaving 6 bases of the junction unmatched. Germline assignment: CDR1 SGHRS and CDR2 YFSETQ. The CDR3, as DNA: TGCGCCAGCAGCGGAACTAGCGGGGGCCCCTCCTACAATGAGCAGTTCTTC. Translation: CASSGTSGGPSYNEQFF.

This chain connects TRBV5-6 to TRBJ1-1, with 9 bases identical to TRBD1. J gave up 6 bases and V 4 bases, and 10 bases lay outside the gene matches. CDR1 is SGHDT, CDR2 YYEEEE, per germline. The CDR3 extends over 15 amino acids. The CDR3 coding sequence is TGTGCCAGCAGCCCGTCCCGGGACAGGGTAGCTGAAGCTTTCTTT. This gives the protein CASSPSRDRVAEAFF.

V is TRBV7-2 and J is TRBJ2-7, with 8 bases that match TRBD1. The CDR3 is 14 residues long. The germline V gene has CDR1 SGHTA and CDR2 FQGNSA. V was pared by 7 bases and J by 5 bases, with 10 bases of the junction left unmatched. CDR3 loop: CASTPPGTGNEQYF. CDR3 bases: TGTGCCAGCACCCCCCCGGGGACAGGCAACGAGCAGTACTTC. The entire variable domain, with the rest obtained from reference TRBV7-2 and TRBJ2-7, is as follows: GAGVSQSPSNKVTEKGKDVELRCDPISGHTALYWYRQSLGQGLEFLIYFQGNSAPDKSGLPSDRFSAERTGGSVSTLTIQRTQQEDSAVYLCASTPPGTGNEQYFGPGTRLTVT.

The chain is built from TRBV7-3 and TRBJ2-3; D call uncertain. The V gene lost 3 bases and the J gene lost 6 bases, with 4 bases spanning the gap. Germline values: CDR1 SGHTA, CDR2 FQGTGA. The CDR3 covers 11 residues. DNA of the CDR3: TGTGCCAGCAGCTTCGGGGATACGCAGTATTTT. Its protein is CASSFGDTQYF.

V usage is TRBV5-4 and J usage is TRBJ1-1; 8 bases fit TRBD1. The CDR3 contains 14 residues. The germline gives CDR1 SGHNT, CDR2 YYREEE (reference sequence). Losses at the gene ends were 3 bases for V and 1 base for J; bases not matched to a gene: 2. CDR3 sequence: CASSYGQGNTEAFF. For the CDR3, the DNA is TGTGCCAGCAGCTACGGACAGGGGAACACTGAAGCTTTCTTT.

The chain couples TRBV28 to TRBJ2-5; D perhaps matches TRBD2 (7 bases). Germline values: CDR1 MDHEN, CDR2 SYDVKM. The CDR3 has 16 residues. V lost 3 bases and J lost 5, with 19 bases in between. Here the CDR3 reads CASSFMGRGSMETQYF. CDR3 bases: TGTGCCAGCAGTTTTATGGGGAGGGGGTCGATGGAGACCCAGTACTTC.

Concerning this clone itself: At one boundary the junction diverges from the germline segment, which might be a read error. The V gene is TRBV27, the J gene TRBJ1-1; D might be TRBD1 (6 bases). The CDR3 has 16 amino acids. In germline, CDR1 is MNHEY, CDR2 SMNVEV (reference sequence). The CDR3 loop reads CVSSRRGRALNTEAFF. CDR3 sequence (DNA): TGTGTCAGCAGTCGCAGGGGCAGGGCCCTGAACACTGAAGCTTTCTTT.

The chain employs TRBV7-9 and TRBJ1-2, with 7 bases matching TRBD1. The ends lost 1 base at V and 5 bases at J; junction bases unmatched: 7. Germline V lookup: CDR1 SEHNR, CDR2 FQNEAQ (reference sequence). The CDR3 is 15 residues long. CDR3: CASSLVAGTDYGYTF. The CDR3 DNA is TGTGCCAGCAGCTTAGTCGCAGGGACAGATTATGGCTACACCTTC. Using reference TRBV7-9 and TRBJ1-2 for the parts outside the CDR3, the full variable domain is DTGVSQNPRHKITKRGQNVTFRCDPISEHNRLYWYRQTLGQGPEFLTYFQNEAQLEKSRLLSDRFSAERPKGSFSTLEIQRTEQGDSAMYLCASSLVAGTDYGYTFGSGTRLTVV.

The rearrangement uses TRBV6-1 and TRBJ2-5; D remains unclear. Trimming left V 6 bases short and J 5 bases short, with 7 bases between. In germline, CDR1 is MNHNS, CDR2 SASEGT. This CDR3 region has 11 residues. Here the CDR3 DNA reads TGTGCCAGCAGCCAAATTGAGACCCAGTACTTC. Its translation is CASSQIETQYF.

The V call is TRBV30, the J call TRBJ2-1; TRBD2 aligns across 13 bases. V shed 0 bases and J 5 bases; nucleotides not matched to a gene: 7. Germline values: CDR1 GTSNPN, CDR2 SVGIG (reference sequence). The length of the CDR3 is 17 residues. The CDR3 sequence is CAWSVPGTSGVHNEQFF. CDR3 in DNA: TGTGCCTGGAGTGTACCCGGGACTAGCGGGGTTCACAATGAGCAGTTCTTC. Full variable domain (outside the CDR3, taken from reference TRBV30 and TRBJ2-1): SQTIHQWPATLVQPVGSPLSLECTVEGTSNPNLYWYRQAAGRGLQLLFYSVGIGQISSEVPQNLSASRPQDRQFILSSKKLLLSDSGFYLCAWSVPGTSGVHNEQFFGPGTRLTVL.

The chain combines TRBV4-2 with TRBJ2-2; 9 nucleotides match TRBD2. From germline, CDR1 is LGHNA and CDR2 YNFKEQ. This CDR3 has 17 residues. The junction had 7 bases not matched to a gene; V was cut back by 0 bases and J by 5 bases. This CDR3 is CASSQETSGFWTGELFF. CDR3 coding DNA: TGTGCCAGCAGCCAAGAAACTAGCGGGTTCTGGACCGGGGAGCTGTTTTTT.

CDR3 DNA sequence: TGTGCCAGCAGCTTTTTAGGAGGGAGCTATGGCTACACCTTC. Amino acid sequence: CASSFLGGSYGYTF. The chain joins TRBV7-9 to TRBJ1-2; D remains ambiguous. Per the germline V gene, CDR1 is SEHNR and CDR2 is FQNEAQ (reference sequence). V was cut by 3 bases and J by 4 bases, with 12 bases left in between. The CDR3 loop spans 14 amino acids.

This chain joins TRBV5-1 and TRBJ2-7, with D maybe TRBD2 (5 bases). The CDR3 sequence is 13 residues long. V gave up 4 bases and J gave up 1 base, with 9 bases separating them. The V gene's germline CDR1 is SGHRS and CDR2 YFSETQ. The CDR3 here is CASSMRVSYEQYF. The CDR3 DNA reads as TGCGCCAGCAGCATGAGGGTATCCTACGAGCAGTACTTC.

This chain uses TRBV6-4 with TRBJ2-1; 8 bases match TRBD2. The germline V gene has CDR1 MRHNA and CDR2 SNTAGT. The CDR3 is made up of 15 amino acids. Trimming took 2 bases from V and 6 from J; bases not matched to a gene: 6. The DNA for the CDR3 is TGTGCCAGCAGTGACGGGCTAGCGGGCCTCAATGAGCAGTTCTTC. Residues: CASSDGLAGLNEQFF.

This CDR3 reads CASSGGGLAGGEDGNEQFF. CDR3 in DNA: TGTGCCAGCAGTGGTGGGGGACTAGCGGGTGGGGAGGATGGGAATGAGCAGTTCTTC. The chain uses TRBV6-4 and TRBJ2-1; TRBD2 matches at 12 bases. There are 19 residues in the CDR3. CDR1 and CDR2 from the germline V gene are MRHNA and SNTAGT. Losses at the gene ends were 4 bases for V and 7 bases for J; bases not matched to a gene: 17.

This clone was seen only once. The chain couples TRBV7-9 to TRBJ2-5; tentatively, D is TRBD1 (6 bases). The CDR3 spans 13 residues. Trimming removed 5 bases at V and 3 bases at J, with 10 bases between. CDR1 is SEHNR and CDR2 is FQNEAQ in the germline V gene (reference sequence). The CDR3 is CASSRTAEETQYF. In DNA, the CDR3 is TGTGCCAGCAGCCGGACAGCCGAAGAGACCCAGTACTTC. Complete variable domain (other parts from reference TRBV7-9 and TRBJ2-5): DTGVSQNPRHKITKRGQNVTFRCDPISEHNRLYWYRQTLGQGPEFLTYFQNEAQLEKSRLLSDRFSAERPKGSFSTLEIQRTEQGDSAMYLCASSRTAEETQYFGPGTRLLVL.

V gene TRBV25-1 combines with J gene TRBJ2-7; maybe TRBD2 (7 bases). The V and J ends lost 4 bases and 6 bases respectively, with 13 bases between them. Germline V CDR1 and CDR2: MGHDK, SYGVNS. CDR3 size: 13 residues. The CDR3 coding sequence is TGTGCCAGCAGTGTCGCAGGGGAGGGCGAGCAGTACTTC. Translation: CASSVAGEGEQYF.

This clone was observed once. The conserved final phenylalanine or tryptophan is absent from the CDR3, which likely points to a read error. The limits of the CDR3 on the DNA are not certain, so only TCRdb's listed CDR3 is given. This chain joins TRBV7-3 and TRBJ2-3; no check of the table's D call, TRBD2, against the DNA was made. Both ends counted, the CDR3 spans 12 residues. Germline CDR1 and CDR2: SGHTA and FQGTGA. The chain's CDR3 is CASILSGTNPLL.